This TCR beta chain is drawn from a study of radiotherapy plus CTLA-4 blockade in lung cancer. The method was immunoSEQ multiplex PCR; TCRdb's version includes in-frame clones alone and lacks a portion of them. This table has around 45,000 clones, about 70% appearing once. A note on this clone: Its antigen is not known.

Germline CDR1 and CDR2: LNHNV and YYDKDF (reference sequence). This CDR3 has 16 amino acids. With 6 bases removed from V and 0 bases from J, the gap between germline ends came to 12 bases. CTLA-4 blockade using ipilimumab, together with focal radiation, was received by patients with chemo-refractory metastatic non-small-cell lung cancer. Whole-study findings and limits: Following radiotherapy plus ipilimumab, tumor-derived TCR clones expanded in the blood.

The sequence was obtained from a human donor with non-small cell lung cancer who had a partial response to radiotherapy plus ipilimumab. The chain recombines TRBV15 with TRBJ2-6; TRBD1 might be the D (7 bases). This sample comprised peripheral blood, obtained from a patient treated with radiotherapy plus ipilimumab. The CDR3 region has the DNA TGTGCCACCAGGGCAGGGGGGAACTCTGGGGCCAACGTCCTGACTTTC. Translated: CATRAGGNSGANVLTF. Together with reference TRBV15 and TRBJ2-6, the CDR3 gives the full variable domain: DAMVIQNPRYQVTQFGKPVTLSCSQTLNHNVMYWYQQKSSQAPKLLFHYYDKDFNNEADTPDNFQSRRPNTSFCFLDIRSPGLGDTAMYLCATRAGGNSGANVLTFGAGSRLTVL.